This T cell receptor (beta chain) was recorded in a study of lymphopenia after photon versus proton radiotherapy. Study conclusions and caveats: In patients who died, overall survival fell as post-nadir TCR diversity dropped more. Relative stability marked proton patients; photon patients lost diversity and naive cells. Survival link was tested only in deceased patients; proton benefit remains a possibility.

Assay used: immunoSEQ multiplex PCR; TCRdb lists only in-frame clones, some missing. The sample holds around 19,000 clones, 80% to 95% seen once. This CDR3 spans 15 amino acids. Germline values: CDR1 SGHDN, CDR2 FVKESK. The V segment lost 5 bases and the J segment 3 bases; nucleotides outside the gene matches: 4. Of note for this clone: Its antigen is undetermined.

The J gene is TRBJ2-3, the V gene TRBV14; 11 bases match TRBD1. The specimen comprised peripheral blood, sampled from a patient treated with photon-based radiotherapy. The receptor was isolated from a woman aged 40 to 55 with cholangiocarcinoma. CDR3 sequence (DNA): TGTGCCAGCAGCTCGGACAGGGGGCAGACAGATACGCAGTATTTT. This translates into CASSSDRGQTDTQYF.